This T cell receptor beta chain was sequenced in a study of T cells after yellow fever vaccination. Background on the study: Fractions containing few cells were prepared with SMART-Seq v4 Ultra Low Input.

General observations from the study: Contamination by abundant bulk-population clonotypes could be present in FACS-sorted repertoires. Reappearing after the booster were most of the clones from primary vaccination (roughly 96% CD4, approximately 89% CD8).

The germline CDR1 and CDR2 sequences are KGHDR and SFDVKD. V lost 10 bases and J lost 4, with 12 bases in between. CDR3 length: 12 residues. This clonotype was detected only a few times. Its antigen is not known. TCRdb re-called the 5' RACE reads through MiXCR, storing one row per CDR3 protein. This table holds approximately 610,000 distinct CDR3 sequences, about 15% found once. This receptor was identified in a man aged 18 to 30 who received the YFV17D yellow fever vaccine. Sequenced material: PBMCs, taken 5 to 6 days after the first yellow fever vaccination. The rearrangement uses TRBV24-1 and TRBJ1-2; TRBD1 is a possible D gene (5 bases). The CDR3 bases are TGTGCCACTCCGGGACGGAGCTATGGCTACACCTTC. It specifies CATPGRSYGYTF.